The clone carrying this T cell receptor beta chain came up once. CDR1 and CDR2 (germline): LGHDT, YNNKEL (reference sequence). The ends were cut back, 6 bases at V and 7 bases at J, with 13 bases in the middle. The CDR3 has 13 amino acids. The data derive from a study of blood T cell repertoires in COVID-19. Measured with immunoSEQ multiplex PCR; TCRdb has only the in-frame clones, and not every one. Of over 85,000 clones in the sample, nearly 90% are singletons; the top ten hold under 2.5%. The TCR sequence derives from a man between 45 and 60 years old with active COVID-19. Sequenced input: peripheral blood. This rearrangement joins TRBV3-1 (or the pseudogene TRBV3-2) to TRBJ2-1; perhaps TRBD1 as D (8 bases). In DNA form, the CDR3 reads TGTGCCAGCAGAAACAGGGGGGGGAATGAGCAGTTCTTC. Amino acid sequence: CASRNRGGNEQFF.